Below, 4 T cell receptor beta chains from the same sample are listed, as sequenced in a study of vaccination effects on CD4 cells after COVID-19. Clones were sequenced by immunoSEQ multiplex PCR, and TCRdb holds only the in-frame ones, with some missing. The table shows about 72,000 clones, with around 81% occurring only once. Before sequencing, viral peptide pools were used by the ViraFEST assay to expand antigen-specific CD4+ T cells. The culture ran for 10 days before CD4+ T cells were isolated. Each participant received a vaccine that was either BNT162b2 or mRNA-1273, given as two doses. Their target antigens are unknown. The specimen comprised CD4+ T cells from PBMCs cultured with HCoV-229E spike peptides, sampled after COVID-19 vaccination. The receptors were sampled from a human donor who received a COVID-19 vaccine.

CDR3 sequence (DNA): TGTGCCAGCAGTCCCGCCGGGGAAAACTACGAGCAGTACGTC. Translated, it gives CASSPAGENYEQYV. J is TRBJ2-7 and V is TRBV2, with D tentatively TRBD2 (5 bases). This CDR3 spans 14 amino acids. The germline V gene has CDR1 SNHLY and CDR2 FYNNEI. V shed 5 bases and J shed 3 bases, with 14 bases lying between them.

The genes are TRBV10-1 and TRBJ1-1; unclear D gene. Germline CDR1 and CDR2: WNHNN and SYGVQD (reference sequence). This CDR3 is 13 amino acids long. V lost 4 bases to trimming and J lost 0 bases, with 6 bases between them. The CDR3: CASSAAVNTEAFF. CDR3 coding DNA: TGCGCCAGCAGTGCGGCAGTGAACACTGAAGCTTTCTTT.

The chain is built from TRBV28 and TRBJ2-1; 7 bases line up with TRBD2. CDR3 size: 17 residues. Trimming removed 0 bases from V and 10 bases from J; junction bases left unmatched: 15. In germline, CDR1 is MDHEN, CDR2 SYDVKM. CDR3 nucleotides: TGTGCCAGCAGTTTATGGGGCGGGGGTTTTCAGTCGAGGGAGCAGTTCTTC. This encodes CASSLWGGGFQSREQFF.

The chain is built from TRBV5-1 and TRBJ2-5, with TRBD1 matching over 9 bases. This CDR3 region has 14 residues. After removal of 4 bases from V and 5 bases from J, the junction contained 6 bases not matched to a gene. CDR1 and CDR2 from the germline V gene are SGHRS and YFSETQ. The CDR3 coding sequence is TGCGCCAGCAGCCCGGGACAGGGATTTGAGACCCAGTACTTC. It is translated as CASSPGQGFETQYF.